The 14 T cell receptor beta chains in this list originate from one sample, sequenced in a study of T cells in Graves' hyperthyroidism and ophthalmopathy. Using RNA transcripts as the source, TCR beta CDR3 regions were amplified. TCR CDR3 underwent first-round RT-PCR with the HTBI primer set. TCRdb processed the multiplex PCR reads anew with MiXCR; each CDR3 protein has one entry. The data contain 600,000 to 700,000 distinct CDR3 sequences, about 15% of them singletons. Sequencing was performed on blood. These receptors were taken from a woman in her 40s with Graves' ophthalmopathy.

The gene calls are TRBV5-1 and TRBJ1-1; 7 bases are shared with TRBD1. The CDR3 is made up of 14 amino acids. The germline V gene encodes CDR1 SGHRS and CDR2 YFSETQ. Trimming took 0 bases from V and 9 from J; bases not matched to a gene: 8. The CDR3 reads CASSLDRGGLKAFF. The CDR3 bases are TGCGCCAGCAGCTTGGACAGGGGAGGACTGAAAGCTTTCTTT.

This clonotype was recorded at least ten times. This sequence joins TRBV6-1 and TRBJ1-2; D ambiguous. The V end was cut by 0 bases, the J end by 8 bases, with 7 bases between. The length of the CDR3 is 12 residues. Germline values: CDR1 MNHNS, CDR2 SASEGT. CDR3 region: CASSEAPRGYTF. In DNA form, the CDR3 reads TGTGCCAGCAGTGAAGCTCCGAGAGGCTACACCTTC.

This clonotype was recorded many times. The CDR3 loop is CASSHLVLEGYTF. The CDR3 coding sequence is TGTGCCAGCAGCCACCTGGTTCTAGAGGGCTACACCTTC. This chain links TRBV7-8 with TRBJ1-2; no clear D gene. Germline assignment: CDR1 SGHVS and CDR2 FQNEAQ. CDR3 length: 13 residues. The V and J ends lost 5 bases and 8 bases respectively, with 15 bases between them.

Only a few counts were recorded for this clonotype. CDR3 region: CASSLGLAGAIGELFF. The CDR3 nucleotides are TGTGCCAGCAGTTTGGGACTAGCGGGAGCTATCGGGGAGCTGTTTTTT. This sequence joins TRBV28 and TRBJ2-2; TRBD2 agrees at 14 bases. Germline V gene sequence: CDR1 MDHEN, CDR2 SYDVKM. The V segment lost 3 bases and the J segment 7 bases; nucleotides outside the gene matches: 4. There are 16 residues in the CDR3.

The chain uses TRBV12-3 or TRBV12-4 and TRBJ2-7; 10 nucleotides agree with TRBD2. V was pared by 6 bases and J by 0 bases, with 8 bases of the junction left unmatched. The CDR3 has 16 amino acids. CDR3 sequence reads: CASSPSGSGSSYEQYF. The CDR3 coding sequence is TGTGCCAGCAGCCCTAGCGGGAGTGGAAGCTCCTACGAGCAGTACTTC.

There are many counts of this clonotype. The rearrangement uses TRBV18 and TRBJ2-3; TRBD2 aligns across 11 bases. Germline-derived CDR1 and CDR2 are KGHSH and LQKENI. Trimming cost V 4 bases and J 3 bases; bases outside gene matches: 3. CDR3 length: 15 amino acids. The CDR3 region is CASSQLAGETDTQYF. CDR3 DNA: TGTGCCAGCTCACAACTAGCGGGAGAAACAGATACGCAGTATTTT.

The table lists this clonotype with a few counts. V and J are TRBV6-2 or TRBV6-3 and TRBJ1-2; D remains ambiguous. CDR3 size: 15 residues. Germline assignment: CDR1 MNHEY and CDR2 SVGEGT. The germline V and J ends were trimmed by 0 bases and 5 bases, with 13 bases remaining between them. The CDR3 loop is CASSYSTQARYGYTF. The CDR3 nucleotides read TGTGCCAGCAGTTACTCGACTCAGGCAAGATATGGCTACACCTTC.

This clonotype was counted ten times or more. The chain combines TRBV10-3 with TRBJ1-1; tentatively, D is TRBD1 (6 bases). Trimming shortened V by 7 bases and J by 0 bases, and 12 bases separated the two germline ends. The germline V gene encodes CDR1 ENHRY and CDR2 SYGVKD. The CDR3 runs to 14 residues. CDR3 nucleotides: TGTGCCATCACCAACGGACAGATGAACACTGAAGCTTTCTTT. Its translation: CAITNGQMNTEAFF.

This clonotype was seen repeatedly, ten times or more. The V and J genes are TRBV24-1 and TRBJ2-7; 8 positions agree with TRBD1. Germline values: CDR1 KGHDR, CDR2 SFDVKD. CDR3 size: 14 residues. V shed 2 bases and J 3 bases; nucleotides not matched to a gene: 2. CDR3 nucleotides: TGTGCCACCAGTGATTCAGACAGGGGCTACGAGCAGTACTTC. Translated: CATSDSDRGYEQYF.

The V call is TRBV3-1, the J call TRBJ2-7; D perhaps matches TRBD1 (5 bases). The germline V gene encodes CDR1 LGHDT and CDR2 YNNKEL (reference sequence). Trimming took off 8 bases at V and 7 bases at J, with 9 bases between the two ends. This CDR3 has 10 residues. CDR3 sequence reads: CASGHREQYF. In DNA form, the CDR3 reads TGTGCCAGCGGACACCGGGAGCAGTACTTC.

This clonotype was counted at least ten times. The rearrangement links TRBV6-2 or TRBV6-3 to TRBJ2-2, with a possible D match to TRBD2 (6 bases). Germline loops: CDR1 MNHEY, CDR2 SVGEGT. This CDR3 region has 16 residues. Between the trimmed V and J ends, which lost 6 bases and 4 bases, there was a span of 18 bases. The CDR3 DNA reads TGTGCCAGCAGGAGGTTACGGTCGGGAGTCACCGGGGAGCTGTTTTTT. Its translation: CASRRLRSGVTGELFF.

This clonotype was seen repeatedly, ten times or more. This chain uses TRBV15 with TRBJ2-2; tentatively, D is TRBD2 (6 bases). This CDR3 comprises 15 residues. Germline V lookup: CDR1 LNHNV, CDR2 YYDKDF (reference sequence). The germline V and J ends were trimmed by 1 base and 4 bases, with 10 bases remaining between them. The CDR3 DNA sequence: TGTGCCACCAGCAGAGCGGGAGTGGTCACCGGGGAGCTGTTTTTT. Protein sequence: CATSRAGVVTGELFF.

This clonotype has a handful of counts. The CDR3 is CASSQAGTSSGNTIYF. CDR3 coding DNA: TGCGCCAGCAGCCAAGCCGGGACGAGCTCTGGAAACACCATATATTTT. The J gene is TRBJ1-3, the V gene TRBV4-1, with TRBD1 as a possible D gene (5 bases). The CDR3 loop spans 16 amino acids. CDR1 MGHRA and CDR2 YSYEKL come from the germline V gene. Trimming took off 1 base at V and 0 bases at J, with 10 bases between the two ends.

This clonotype has ten or more counts. The chain recombines TRBV29-1 with TRBJ2-7; 11 bases agree with TRBD2. Germline V CDR1 and CDR2: SQVTM, ANQGSEA. With V trimmed by 4 bases and J by 7 bases, 6 bases remained unmatched. This CDR3 has 13 amino acids. CDR3 sequence: CSVGIAGGREQYF. The CDR3 region has the DNA TGCAGCGTTGGTATAGCGGGAGGGCGGGAGCAGTACTTC.